The 10 T cell receptor beta chains below all came from one sample that was sequenced in a study of CD4 T cells in relation to SARS-CoV-2 and coronaviruses (dated by TCRdb to the early 2020s). The receptor library was made with the immunoSEQ multiplex PCR assay. TCRdb's version of the immuneACCESS table is confined to in-frame rearrangements and falls short of the full clone set. An unresolved V gene accounts for under half of the shortfall where checked; the remainder is of unknown origin. For this sample there are some 38,000 clones; 60% to 85% appear just once. Of the sample, roughly 20% falls within the top ten clones. Their specific antigens are unknown. Sequenced material: memory CD4+ T cells from PBMCs, cultured in vitro. What the cell subset or site label conveys for this sample: memory (non-naive) CD4+ T cells. These receptors all stem from an adult with COVID-19.

The chain carries TRBV24-1 and TRBJ2-6; maybe TRBD1 (5 bases). CDR3 length equals 15 residues. Germline V gives CDR1 KGHDR, CDR2 SFDVKD. V gave up 4 bases and J gave up 4 bases, with 10 bases separating them. The CDR3 here is CATSEEGVGANVLTF. The CDR3 DNA follows: TGTGCCACCAGTGAAGAAGGGGTCGGGGCCAACGTCCTGACTTTC.

The chain links TRBV4-1 to TRBJ2-1; 10 nucleotides line up with TRBD2. The CDR3 covers 16 residues. J gave up 8 bases and V 1 base, and 8 bases lay outside the gene matches. Per germline, CDR1 MGHRA and CDR2 YSYEKL. The CDR3 sequence is CASSQVPSGSLDEQFF. The CDR3 DNA reads TGCGCCAGCAGCCAAGTTCCTAGCGGGAGTTTGGATGAGCAGTTCTTC.

The genes are TRBV5-4 and TRBJ1-3, with unresolved D. The CDR3 is 18 amino acids. V gave up 4 bases and J gave up 2 bases, with 22 bases separating them. CDR1 SGHNT and CDR2 YYREEE come from the germline V gene (reference sequence). The CDR3 loop is CASSKGAVALQAGNTIYF. CDR3 DNA: TGTGCCAGCAGCAAGGGAGCAGTCGCCCTTCAGGCTGGAAACACCATATATTTT.

This clone has just a few counts. This sequence joins TRBV30 and TRBJ1-6, with 7 bases that match TRBD1. Looked up from germline, CDR1 is GTSNPN and CDR2 is SVGIG (reference sequence). V gave up 0 bases and J gave up 5 bases; unmatched junction bases: 4. This CDR3 contains 15 residues. CDR3 sequence (DNA): TGTGCCTGGAGTGTGGGGACAGAAGATAATTCACCCCTCCACTTT. Translating it yields CAWSVGTEDNSPLHF.

The CDR3 sequence: CASSISGSSYNEQFF. The CDR3 bases are TGTGCCAGTAGTATATCCGGGAGCTCCTACAATGAGCAGTTCTTC. This chain joins TRBV19 and TRBJ2-1, with D perhaps matching TRBD2 (6 bases). This CDR3 region has 15 residues. The ends were cut back, 2 bases at V and 0 bases at J, with 8 bases in the middle. Germline assignment: CDR1 LNHDA and CDR2 SQIVND (reference sequence).

The chain is built from TRBV24-1 and TRBJ2-2; D unclear. Germline V lookup: CDR1 KGHDR, CDR2 SFDVKD. V lost 6 bases and J lost 2, with 6 bases in between. The CDR3 has 13 amino acids. The CDR3 is CATSLDNTGELFF. In DNA, the CDR3 is TGTGCCACCAGTCTCGATAACACCGGGGAGCTGTTTTTT.

The genes are TRBV30 and TRBJ1-6; D is uncertain. Per germline, CDR1 GTSNPN and CDR2 SVGIG (reference sequence). Trimming took off 7 bases at V and 0 bases at J, with 13 bases between the two ends. The CDR3 totals 15 residues. The CDR3 here is CASRTDSSYNSPLHF. In DNA form, the CDR3 reads TGTGCCTCGAGGACTGATAGCTCCTATAATTCACCCCTCCACTTT. The variable domain in full, with the rest retrieved from reference TRBV30 and TRBJ1-6, is SQTIHQWPATLVQPVGSPLSLECTVEGTSNPNLYWYRQAAGRGLQLLFYSVGIGQISSEVPQNLSASRPQDRQFILSSKKLLLSDSGFYLCASRTDSSYNSPLHFGNGTRLTVT.

V gene TRBV30 combines with J gene TRBJ2-7, with 9 nucleotides matching TRBD2. V lost 3 bases to trimming and J lost 2 bases; unmatched junction nucleotides: 14. The CDR3 is 17 residues long. The germline gives CDR1 GTSNPN, CDR2 SVGIG (reference sequence). The CDR3 bases are TGTGCCTGGAGCCCACCCCCAAGACTAGCGGTGACCTACGAGCAGTACTTC. Encoded protein: CAWSPPPRLAVTYEQYF.

V gene TRBV18 combines with J gene TRBJ2-1; TRBD1 is a possible D gene (5 bases). Germline CDR1 is KGHSH and CDR2 is LQKENI. Trimming stripped 5 bases from V and 5 bases from J, with 16 bases between. This CDR3 has 15 residues. The CDR3 loop is CASSRVEGAHNEQFF. CDR3 nucleotide sequence: TGTGCCAGCTCAAGGGTCGAAGGGGCCCACAATGAGCAGTTCTTC.

This clone appeared a single time. The chain couples TRBV5-4 to TRBJ2-1; tentatively, D is TRBD2 (6 bases). V lost 3 bases, J lost 5 bases, and 18 bases lay in between. CDR1 and CDR2 from the germline V gene are SGHNT and YYREEE (reference sequence). The CDR3 length is 16 residues. The CDR3 region is CASSYGGVSGNNEQFF. The CDR3 nucleotides read TGTGCCAGCAGCTACGGCGGGGTTAGCGGCAACAATGAGCAGTTCTTC.